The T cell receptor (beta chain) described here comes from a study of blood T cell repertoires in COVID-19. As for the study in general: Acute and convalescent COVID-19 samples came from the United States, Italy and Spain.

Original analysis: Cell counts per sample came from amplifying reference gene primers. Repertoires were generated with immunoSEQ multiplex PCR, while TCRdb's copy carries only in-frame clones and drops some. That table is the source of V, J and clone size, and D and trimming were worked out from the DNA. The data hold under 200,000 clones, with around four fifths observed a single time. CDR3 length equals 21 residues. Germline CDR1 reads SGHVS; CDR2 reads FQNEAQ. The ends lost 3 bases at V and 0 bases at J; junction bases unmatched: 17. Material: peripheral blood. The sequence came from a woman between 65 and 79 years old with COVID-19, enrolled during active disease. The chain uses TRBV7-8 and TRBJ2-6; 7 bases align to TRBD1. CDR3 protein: CASSFLGVYRQGDSGANVLTF. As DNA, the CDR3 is TGTGCCAGCAGCTTCCTCGGCGTGTACCGACAGGGCGACTCTGGGGCCAACGTCCTGACTTTC.